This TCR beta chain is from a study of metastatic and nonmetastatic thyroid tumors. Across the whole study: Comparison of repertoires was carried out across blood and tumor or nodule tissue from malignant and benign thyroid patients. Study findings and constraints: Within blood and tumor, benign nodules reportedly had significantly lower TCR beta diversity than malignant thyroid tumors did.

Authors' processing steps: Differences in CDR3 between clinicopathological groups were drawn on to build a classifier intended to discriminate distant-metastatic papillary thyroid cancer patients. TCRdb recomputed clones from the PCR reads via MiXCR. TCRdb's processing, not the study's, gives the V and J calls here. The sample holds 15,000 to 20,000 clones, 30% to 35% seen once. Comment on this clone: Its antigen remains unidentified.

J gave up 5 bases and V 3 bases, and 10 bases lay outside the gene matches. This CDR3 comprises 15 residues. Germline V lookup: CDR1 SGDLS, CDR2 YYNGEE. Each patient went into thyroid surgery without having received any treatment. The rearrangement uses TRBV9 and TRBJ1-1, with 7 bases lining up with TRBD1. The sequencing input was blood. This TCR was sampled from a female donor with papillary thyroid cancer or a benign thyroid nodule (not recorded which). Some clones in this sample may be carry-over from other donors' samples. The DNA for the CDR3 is TGTGCCAGCAGCGCCCGGGACAGCGGGAGAACTGAAGCTTTCTTT. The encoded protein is CASSARDSGRTEAFF.